Below are 14 T cell receptor beta chains sequenced from a single sample in a study of blood T cell repertoires in COVID-19. Method: immunoSEQ multiplex PCR; TCRdb's copy keeps in-frame clones and lacks some. This table holds nearly 55,000 clones, about 82% found once. Sequenced: peripheral blood. The receptors were gathered from a man aged 70-80 years with active COVID-19.

This clone was observed a handful of times. This chain uses TRBV6-2 or TRBV6-3 with TRBJ2-6; 10 nucleotides line up with TRBD1. The V and J ends lost 4 bases and 4 bases, in that order; junction bases with no gene match: 10. CDR1 is MNHEY, CDR2 SVGEGT, per germline. The CDR3 has 18 residues. CDR3 sequence (DNA): TGTGCCAGCAGTTCCCCGGGACAGGGGCCACCGGGGGCCAACGTCCTGACTTTC. Its protein is CASSSPGQGPPGANVLTF.

The chain recombines TRBV5-1 with TRBJ2-5; D gene unclear. The CDR3 totals 12 residues. Between the trimmed V and J ends, which lost 0 bases and 3 bases, there was a span of 3 bases. Germline-derived CDR1 and CDR2 are SGHRS and YFSETQ. In DNA, the CDR3 is TGCGCCAGCAGCTTGGCCGAAGAGACCCAGTACTTC. Its translation: CASSLAEETQYF. The full variable domain, its missing parts supplied by reference TRBV5-1 and TRBJ2-5, is KAGVTQTPRYLIKTRGQQVTLSCSPISGHRSVSWYQQTPGQGLQFLFEYFSETQRNKGNFPGRFSGRQFSNSRSEMNVSTLELGDSALYLCASSLAEETQYFGPGTRLLVL.

This sequence joins TRBV19 and TRBJ2-3; 8 nucleotides line up with TRBD2. J gave up 2 bases and V 2 bases, and 6 bases lay outside the gene matches. The length of the CDR3 is 16 residues. Germline CDR1 reads LNHDA; CDR2 reads SQIVND (reference sequence). The CDR3 spells CASSILTSGATDTQYF. DNA of the CDR3: TGTGCCAGTAGTATATTAACTAGCGGAGCCACAGATACGCAGTATTTT.

The gene calls are TRBV10-3 and TRBJ2-7; TRBD1 aligns across 7 bases. V was clipped by 0 bases and J by 2 bases; unmatched bases: 1. Looked up from germline, CDR1 is ENHRY and CDR2 is SYGVKD. This CDR3 is 14 amino acids long. The CDR3 sequence is CAISESTGTYEQYF. CDR3 coding DNA: TGTGCCATCAGTGAGTCGACAGGGACCTACGAGCAGTACTTC.

The V gene is TRBV7-2, the J gene TRBJ2-1; D possibly corresponds to TRBD2 (6 bases). The CDR3 runs 15 residues. Germline assignment: CDR1 SGHTA and CDR2 FQGNSA. The germline V and J ends were trimmed by 5 bases and 7 bases, with 18 bases remaining between them. The CDR3 protein is CASSARRVAGNEQFF. The CDR3 bases are TGTGCCAGCAGCGCACGGAGGGTGGCTGGGAATGAGCAGTTCTTC.

This chain links TRBV29-1 with TRBJ1-1; 7 bases line up with TRBD1. The CDR3 is 12 amino acids. Per the germline V gene, CDR1 is SQVTM and CDR2 is ANQGSEA. The V gene end was trimmed by 7 bases and the J gene end by 7 bases; junction bases not matched to a gene: 9. Here the CDR3 reads CSAWTGVYEAFF. CDR3 DNA sequence: TGCAGCGCTTGGACAGGAGTGTATGAAGCTTTCTTT.

The rearrangement uses TRBV9 and TRBJ2-6, with a weak D call TRBD1 (5 bases). The germline CDR1 and CDR2 sequences are SGDLS and YYNGEE. Trimming took 0 bases from V and 0 from J, leaving 22 bases between them. The CDR3 consists of 21 residues. The CDR3 coding sequence is TGTGCCAGCAGCGTAGCTACCAGCTCCACAAGGGGCTCCTCTGGGGCCAACGTCCTGACTTTC. Amino acids: CASSVATSSTRGSSGANVLTF.

This clone was observed a few times. The chain couples TRBV9 to TRBJ1-2; 7 bases align to TRBD1. The germline V gene has CDR1 SGDLS and CDR2 YYNGEE. The CDR3 runs 15 residues. J gave up 8 bases and V 0 bases, and 10 bases lay outside the gene matches. The CDR3 reads CASSVAAQTGSGYTF. CDR3 in DNA: TGTGCCAGCAGCGTAGCGGCTCAGACAGGGAGCGGCTACACCTTC. Full variable domain (rest looked up from reference TRBV9 and TRBJ1-2): DSGVTQTPKHLITATGQRVTLRCSPRSGDLSVYWYQQSLDQGLQFLIQYYNGEERAKGNILERFSAQQFPDLHSELNLSSLELGDSALYFCASSVAAQTGSGYTFGSGTRLTVV.

This chain joins TRBV29-1 and TRBJ2-1; D call uncertain. The CDR3 runs to 14 residues. CDR1 SQVTM and CDR2 ANQGSEA come from the germline V gene. Deletions cut 3 bases from V and 1 base from J, with 10 bases between. CDR3 in DNA: TGCAGCGTTGACGGCGAGGATTCCTACAATGAGCAGTTCTTC. Protein: CSVDGEDSYNEQFF.

The chain has TRBV18 and TRBJ1-5, with unresolved D. V was trimmed by 2 bases and J by 3 bases, leaving 14 bases between them. This CDR3 has 16 residues. Germline CDR1 KGHSH, CDR2 LQKENI. Here the CDR3 DNA reads TGTGCCAGCTCACCAGGCGCTCCGGGGAACAATCAGCCCCAGCATTTT. Its translation: CASSPGAPGNNQPQHF.

The chain uses TRBV4-2 and TRBJ1-4; D is possibly TRBD1 (6 bases). Trimming removed 1 base from V and 5 bases from J, with 11 bases in between. The CDR3 consists of 15 residues. CDR1 and CDR2 from the germline V gene are LGHNA and YNFKEQ. The CDR3 spells CASSQGGPVNEKLFF. The CDR3 region has the DNA TGTGCCAGCAGCCAAGGGGGGCCCGTGAATGAAAAACTGTTTTTT.

The chain combines TRBV4-3 with TRBJ2-7; D is unresolved. Trimming pared 0 bases from V and 2 bases from J, leaving 11 bases between. Germline values: CDR1 LGHNA, CDR2 YSLEER. CDR3 length equals 15 residues. The CDR3 spells CASSQEPRFAYEQYF. DNA of the CDR3: TGCGCCAGCAGCCAAGAGCCGAGGTTCGCCTACGAGCAGTACTTC.

This sequence joins TRBV5-5 and TRBJ2-5, with 9 bases lining up with TRBD1. This CDR3 is 13 amino acids long. The germline gives CDR1 SGHKS, CDR2 YYEKEE (reference sequence). V lost 4 bases to trimming and J lost 5 bases; unmatched junction nucleotides: 3. CDR3 coding DNA: TGTGCCAGCAGCGTCGGGACAGGGGAGACCCAGTACTTC. Its protein is CASSVGTGETQYF.

This clone has only one observation. The V and J genes are TRBV18 and TRBJ2-3, with TRBD2 identical over 10 bases. CDR1 is KGHSH and CDR2 is LQKENI in the germline V gene. The CDR3 is made up of 17 amino acids. V lost 3 bases and J lost 3; bases outside the gene matches: 9. CDR3 coding DNA: TGTGCCAGCTCACCGGCTAGCGGGGGACGTCGGACAGATACGCAGTATTTT. Its translation: CASSPASGGRRTDTQYF.